What follows are 4 T cell receptor beta chains derived from one specimen sequenced in a study of blood T cell repertoires in COVID-19. TCRdb keeps only in-frame clones here, not all; method: immunoSEQ multiplex PCR. The sample contains 250,000 to 350,000 clones, over 80% of which appear only once. Sequenced: peripheral blood. All receptors derive from a woman in her forties or fifties with active or convalescent COVID-19.

The gene calls are TRBV9 and TRBJ2-7; 12 bases are a match to TRBD2. Germline CDR1 and CDR2: SGDLS and YYNGEE. This CDR3 has 14 residues. The J segment lost 6 bases and the V segment lost 3 bases, leaving 4 bases of the junction unmatched. The CDR3 protein is CASSGTSGTREQYF. CDR3 DNA sequence: TGTGCCAGCAGCGGGACTAGCGGGACTCGCGAGCAGTACTTC.

The rearrangement uses TRBV19 and TRBJ1-5, with a weak D call TRBD1 (5 bases). Per germline, CDR1 LNHDA and CDR2 SQIVND (reference sequence). Trimming cost V 3 bases and J 5 bases, with 11 bases left between them. The CDR3 sequence is 14 residues long. The CDR3 protein is CASSIRVRYQPQHF. CDR3 nucleotide sequence: TGTGCCAGTAGTATCAGGGTTCGGTATCAGCCCCAGCATTTT.

The chain couples TRBV5-1 to TRBJ1-2; 9 bases agree with TRBD1. CDR1 is SGHRS, CDR2 YFSETQ, per germline. This CDR3 is 15 amino acids long. J gave up 4 bases and V 4 bases, and 8 bases lay outside the gene matches. For the CDR3, the DNA is TGCGCCAGCAGCCTTGGGGACAGGGAGGCCTATGGCTACACCTTC. This encodes CASSLGDREAYGYTF.

CDR3 coding DNA: TGTGCCAGCAGTGATTTGGGGGGGGTCGGCTATGGCTACACCTTC. Translation gives CASSDLGGVGYGYTF. V gene TRBV6-1 combines with J gene TRBJ1-2; D is perhaps TRBD1 (5 bases). This CDR3 contains 15 residues. Trimming removed 3 bases from V and 4 bases from J, with 15 bases in between. Germline CDR1 is MNHNS and CDR2 is SASEGT.